A selection of T cell receptor beta chains follows, all from one sample in a study of blood T cell repertoires in COVID-19. Generated by immunoSEQ multiplex PCR, the TCRdb table keeps only in-frame clones and is missing some. In the table there are some 150,000 clones, roughly 90% of which are singletons. The specimen sequenced was PBMCs or T cells enriched from blood (not recorded which). The receptors derive from a woman younger than 35 who had recovered from COVID-19. CDR3s include the opening cysteine and the closing phenylalanine or tryptophan. Each record gives: V gene, clone size, J gene, D gene, CDR3 protein, CDR3 DNA. The D gene is left open where the match is weak. Only part of the rows carry a size: once, few, many, or a class if the clone is expanded.

TRBV15	-	TRBJ2-7	TRBD2	CATSRDLGGYSGSYEQYF	TGTGCCACCAGCAGAGATCTGGGGGGGTATAGCGGGTCCTACGAGCAGTACTTC
TRBV25-1	-	TRBJ2-7	-	CASSGAIGYEQYF	TGTGCCAGCAGTGGGGCCATAGGCTACGAGCAGTACTTC
TRBV28	-	TRBJ2-3	TRBD2	CASSEAGSPDTQYF	TGTGCCAGCAGCGAAGCGGGAAGTCCAGATACGCAGTATTTT
TRBV7-9	few	TRBJ1-2	-	CASSLWTDGYTF	TGTGCCAGCAGCCTCTGGACAGATGGCTACACCTTC
TRBV2	-	TRBJ2-1	-	CASSGEAGYNEQFF	TGTGCCAGCAGTGGAGAAGCGGGCTACAATGAGCAGTTCTTC
TRBV28	-	TRBJ1-3	TRBD1	CASSPIGQAPGNTIYF	TGTGCCAGCAGCCCAATCGGACAGGCCCCGGGAAACACCATATATTTT
TRBV6-6	-	TRBJ2-2	TRBD2	CASIRRIEVAGGPTGELFF	TGTGCCAGCATTCGAAGGATTGAAGTGGCGGGAGGGCCGACCGGGGAGCTGTTTTTT
TRBV4-1	-	TRBJ2-1	TRBD2	CASSHIGGSGNEQFF	TGCGCCAGCAGCCATATCGGCGGGAGCGGCAATGAGCAGTTCTTC
TRBV4-1	-	TRBJ2-3	TRBD2	CASSHRRGGGNTDTQYF	TGCGCCAGCAGCCACCGCCGTGGCGGGGGGAACACAGATACGCAGTATTTT
TRBV2	once	TRBJ2-4	TRBD2	CASSEGIAGGNIQYF	TGTGCCAGCAGTGAAGGGATAGCGGGAGGGAACATTCAGTACTTC
TRBV28	-	TRBJ1-5	-	CASSPNRWRGWKDQPQHF	TGTGCCAGCAGTCCAAACCGTTGGAGGGGTTGGAAGGATCAGCCCCAGCATTTT
TRBV7-9	-	TRBJ2-1	TRBD1	CASSPEGAPYNEQFF	TGTGCCAGCAGCCCAGAGGGGGCTCCATACAATGAGCAGTTCTTC
TRBV5-6	-	TRBJ2-2	-	CASNRNAREVRTGELFF	TGTGCCAGCAATCGAAATGCCAGGGAGGTTAGAACCGGGGAGCTGTTTTTT
TRBV19	-	TRBJ1-5	-	CASSFRVRQPQHF	TGTGCCAGTAGTTTCAGGGTAAGACAGCCCCAGCATTTT
TRBV15	-	TRBJ1-4	-	CATSSRGGEKLFF	TGTGCCACCAGCAGCCGGGGGGGGGAAAAACTGTTTTTT
TRBV5-1	-	TRBJ1-1	TRBD1	CASSSTGAGNTEAFF	TGCGCCAGCAGCTCTACAGGGGCTGGGAACACTGAAGCTTTCTTT
TRBV30	-	TRBJ1-1	-	CAWSVFRREPEAFF	TGTGCCTGGAGTGTATTCCGCAGGGAACCTGAAGCTTTCTTT